These 7 T cell receptor beta chains were sequenced from one sample in a study of lymphopenia after photon versus proton radiotherapy. Libraries were prepared by immunoSEQ multiplex PCR; TCRdb keeps only in-frame clonotypes and omits some of them. The sample holds about 16,000 clones, around 84% seen once. The sequenced sample was peripheral blood, obtained from a patient treated with proton-based radiotherapy. All receptors derive from a man between 65 and 80 years old with pancreatic cancer.

The V gene is TRBV5-1, the J gene TRBJ1-5; D remains unclear. CDR3 size: 16 residues. Trimming stripped 0 bases from V and 2 bases from J, with 12 bases between. CDR1 and CDR2 (germline): SGHRS, YFSETQ. In DNA, the CDR3 is TGCGCCAGCAGCTTGGAAGGGCGGGGAGGCAATCAGCCCCAGCATTTT. Translating gives CASSLEGRGGNQPQHF. Supplemented by reference TRBV5-1 and TRBJ1-5, the full variable domain reads KAGVTQTPRYLIKTRGQQVTLSCSPISGHRSVSWYQQTPGQGLQFLFEYFSETQRNKGNFPGRFSGRQFSNSRSEMNVSTLELGDSALYLCASSLEGRGGNQPQHFGDGTRLSIL.

V gene TRBV5-1 combines with J gene TRBJ1-1; D gene uncertain. The CDR3 consists of 15 residues. Trimming removed 4 bases at V and 4 bases at J, with 17 bases between. Germline-derived CDR1 and CDR2 are SGHRS and YFSETQ. CDR3 amino acids: CASSPVRTVSTEAFF. In nucleotides, the CDR3 is TGCGCCAGCAGCCCTGTCCGGACTGTGAGCACTGAAGCTTTCTTT. Supplemented by reference TRBV5-1 and TRBJ1-1, the full variable domain reads KAGVTQTPRYLIKTRGQQVTLSCSPISGHRSVSWYQQTPGQGLQFLFEYFSETQRNKGNFPGRFSGRQFSNSRSEMNVSTLELGDSALYLCASSPVRTVSTEAFFGQGTRLTVV.

The chain is built from TRBV6-5 and TRBJ1-2; D is perhaps TRBD1 (5 bases). CDR1 MNHEY and CDR2 SVGAGI come from the germline V gene. The CDR3 totals 14 residues. V lost 8 bases to trimming and J lost 2 bases, with 15 bases between them. CDR3 sequence reads: CASGGFQRNYGYTF. The CDR3, as DNA: TGTGCCAGCGGGGGATTCCAGAGGAACTATGGCTACACCTTC.

J is TRBJ1-1 and V is TRBV7-2; TRBD1 might be the D (6 bases). With 5 bases removed from V and 3 bases from J, the gap between germline ends came to 13 bases. This CDR3 region has 14 residues. Germline V gene sequence: CDR1 SGHTA, CDR2 FQGNSA. CDR3 coding DNA: TGTGCCAGCAGCCCCACGACAGGACACACTGAAGCTTTCTTT. Protein product: CASSPTTGHTEAFF.

This chain links TRBV12-5 with TRBJ1-1; 8 bases fit TRBD1. Germline V lookup: CDR1 LGHNT, CDR2 FRNRAP. The CDR3 is made up of 17 amino acids. V was pared by 9 bases and J by 4 bases, with 19 bases of the junction left unmatched. The CDR3 sequence is CARLIGQGRSLSTEAFF. The CDR3 DNA reads as TGTGCTAGGCTCATAGGACAGGGACGGTCTTTGTCCACTGAAGCTTTCTTT.

This sequence joins TRBV6-5 and TRBJ1-3; 7 bases align to TRBD1. This CDR3 region has 15 residues. V lost 6 bases to trimming and J lost 1 base; unmatched junction nucleotides: 6. The germline V gene has CDR1 MNHEY and CDR2 SVGAGI. The CDR3 protein is CASSRTGKSGNTIYF. As DNA, the CDR3 is TGTGCCAGCAGCCGGACAGGCAAATCTGGAAACACCATATATTTT.

This clone was seen a single time. The chain combines TRBV5-4 with TRBJ1-2; possibly TRBD1 for D (5 bases). This CDR3 is 15 amino acids long. Germline CDR1 is SGHNT and CDR2 is YYREEE (reference sequence). The V end was cut by 4 bases, the J end by 8 bases, with 21 bases between. This chain's CDR3 is CASSPNVEGVSGYTF. For the CDR3, the DNA is TGTGCCAGCAGCCCCAATGTTGAAGGGGTGAGCGGCTACACCTTC.